A selection of T cell receptor beta chains follows, all from one sample in a study of cytomegalovirus exposure and HLA in healthy donors. The protocol was immunoSEQ multiplex PCR, while the TCRdb copy is restricted to in-frame clones and leaves out a portion. Of some 190,000 clones listed, 77% are singletons. Sequenced: PBMCs. The receptors come from a man between 18 and 35 years old in good health and CMV-seronegative. Both conserved end residues are part of each CDR3. The D gene is left open where the match is weak. Clone size, where shown, is once, few, many, or a class for clones that have expanded.

TRBV9,.,.,TRBJ2-3,TGTGCCAGCAGCGTATCACTGGGTAGCATGGATACGCAGTATTTT,CASSVSLGSMDTQYF
TRBV2,few,TRBD1,TRBJ1-2,TGTGCCAGGAAAGGACAGGCCTTAACTAACTATGGCTACACCTTC,CARKGQALTNYGYTF
TRBV5-1,.,TRBD2,TRBJ2-1,TGCGCCAGCAGCTTGGGGGCGGGGGGGAAAAGATTCTACAATGAGCAGTTCTTC,CASSLGAGGKRFYNEQFF
TRBV19,few,TRBD1,TRBJ2-5,TGTGCCAGTACCGACAGGGGGCGAGAGACCCAGTACTTC,CASTDRGRETQYF
TRBV6-5,.,TRBD2,TRBJ2-5,TGTGCCAGCAGTGTCCTAGCGGGGGCCCACGAGACCCAGTACTTC,CASSVLAGAHETQYF
TRBV9,.,.,TRBJ2-2,TGTGCCAGCAGCGTAGTTAAGGGGGCCGGGGAGCTGTTTTTT,CASSVVKGAGELFF
TRBV27,.,.,TRBJ1-2,TGTGCCAGCAGTCAGGAACACTACTATGGCTACACCTTC,CASSQEHYYGYTF
TRBV6-6,few,.,TRBJ1-1,TGTGCCAGCAGTTACGTGACAGACAACACTGAAGCTTTCTTT,CASSYVTDNTEAFF
TRBV7-2,.,.,TRBJ1-5,TGTGCCAGCAGCTTAGAAGGGGCGGGGGCCCATCAGCCCCAGCATTTT,CASSLEGAGAHQPQHF
TRBV28,.,TRBD1,TRBJ2-7,TGTGCCAGCAGTTTCCATCACAGGGGGCCTTCCTACGAGCAGTACTTC,CASSFHHRGPSYEQYF
TRBV2,.,.,TRBJ1-1,TGTGCCAGCAGTCGACAGTTGTCGAACACTGAAGCTTTCTTT,CASSRQLSNTEAFF
TRBV19,.,TRBD1,TRBJ1-2,TGTGCCAGTAGTCCTACAGGGGCAAACTATGGCTACACCTTC,CASSPTGANYGYTF
TRBV6-5,.,.,TRBJ2-1,TGTGCCAGCAGTTACCGAGTGGGAGTGACCTACAATGAGCAGTTCTTC,CASSYRVGVTYNEQFF
TRBV2,once,TRBD1,TRBJ2-5,TGTGCCAGCAGCCGGGACAGGGGTACAGAGACCCAGTACTTC,CASSRDRGTETQYF
TRBV6-5,.,TRBD2,TRBJ2-1,TGTGCCAGCAGTAGTGGACTAGCGGGACGGAAGATGTTCTTC,CASSSGLAGRKMFF
TRBV11-3,.,TRBD1,TRBJ2-4,TGTGCCAGCAGCCCGCGGGACAGGGGAGCCAAAAACATTCAGTACTTC,CASSPRDRGAKNIQYF
TRBV12-5,.,TRBD1,TRBJ1-1,TGTGCTAGTGGTTGGACAGGGGGCGGTCACACTGAAGCTTTCTTT,CASGWTGGGHTEAFF
TRBV19,.,TRBD1,TRBJ2-7,TGTGCCAGTAGTATTGTGGGACAGGGGTTATACGAGCAGTACTTC,CASSIVGQGLYEQYF
TRBV30,.,.,TRBJ2-3,TGTGCCTGGAGCTCCACGGGACTCACCACAGATACGCAGTATTTT,CAWSSTGLTTDTQYF
TRBV27,.,.,TRBJ1-1,TGTGCCAGCAGTGCCTTCAGTCAGAACACTGAAGCTTTCTTT,CASSAFSQNTEAFF
TRBV6-6,.,.,TRBJ2-3,TGTGCCAGCAGTCCCCTGGAGAGGGGCACAGATACGCAGTATTTT,CASSPLERGTDTQYF
TRBV7-9,few,.,TRBJ2-7,TGTGCCAGCAGCTCCCTGACGGGGAACTCCTACGAGCAGTACTTC,CASSSLTGNSYEQYF
TRBV10-2,.,.,TRBJ2-3,TGCGCCAGCAGTGAACAGGGTTGTACGCAGTATTTT,CASSEQGCTQYF
TRBV19,once,TRBD1,TRBJ1-2,TGTGCCAGTAGGCGGACAGGGAACCGGCGTGGCTACACCTTC,CASRRTGNRRGYTF
TRBV6-6,few,.,TRBJ1-3,TGTGCCAGCAGCCCTGAGGACAGCTCTGGAAACACCATATATTTT,CASSPEDSSGNTIYF
TRBV7-9,.,.,TRBJ1-1,TGTGCCAGCAGCCCGAGGATGCAGGGTCGAGGCACTGAAGCTTTCTTT,CASSPRMQGRGTEAFF
TRBV25-1,.,TRBD2,TRBJ2-2,TGTGCCAGCAGTCGGGAGGTCCGGAACACCGGGGAGCTGTTTTTT,CASSREVRNTGELFF
TRBV7-9,once,.,TRBJ1-1,TGTGCCAGCAGCTTAACACAGGGCACCACTGAAGCTTTCTTT,CASSLTQGTTEAFF
TRBV9,.,TRBD2,TRBJ2-1,TGTGCCAGCAGCGTAGGCGGGGGTGGGCTAGCGGGAGCCGATGAGCAGTTCTTC,CASSVGGGGLAGADEQFF
TRBV11-2,few,.,TRBJ2-7,TGTGCCAGCAGCCAGAGTCTTGACAACCACCGCTACGAGCAGTACTTC,CASSQSLDNHRYEQYF
TRBV7-9,.,.,TRBJ2-2,TGTGCCAGCAGGTTACCCCACGGGGAGCTGTTTTTT,CASRLPHGELFF
TRBV27,.,TRBD2,TRBJ2-7,TGTGCCAGCAGTTTGGAGCGGGAGGGTGGGGAGCAGTACTTC,CASSLEREGGEQYF
TRBV6-5,once,.,TRBJ2-2,TGTGCCAGCAGTTACACAGTCAGAGCTTACACCGGGGAGCTGTTTTTT,CASSYTVRAYTGELFF
TRBV7-2,.,TRBD1,TRBJ1-4,TGTGCCAGCAGCCCAAACCGGGACAGTATGGGAAAACTGTTTTTT,CASSPNRDSMGKLFF
TRBV5-8,few,.,TRBJ1-1,TGTGCCAGCAGCTTCAGTGGGCTGGCTTTCTTT,CASSFSGLAFF
TRBV5-6,once,.,TRBJ2-3,TGTGCCAGCAGCTTGGTCAAGACTGCCATCACAGATACGCAGTATTTT,CASSLVKTAITDTQYF
TRBV2,once,TRBD1,TRBJ1-1,TGTGCCAGCAGCCCCAGCACTCGGGACAGGGGGGCCATGAACACTGAAGCTTTCTTT,CASSPSTRDRGAMNTEAFF
TRBV6-1,.,.,TRBJ1-2,TGTGCCAGCAGCGAGCTAAACCAGGGTTATGGCTACACCTTC,CASSELNQGYGYTF
TRBV19,once,.,TRBJ1-2,TGTGCCAGTAGTCTGGACAGAATCTATGGCTACACCTTC,CASSLDRIYGYTF
TRBV13,.,.,TRBJ2-7,TGTGCCAGCAGTCACAGGGATGGGTACGAGCAGTACTTC,CASSHRDGYEQYF
TRBV7-3,.,.,TRBJ2-5,TGTGCCAGCAGCTTGAGCTACCAAGAGACCCAGTACTTC,CASSLSYQETQYF